These 8 T cell receptor beta chains share one sample of origin, sequenced in a study of T cell clones after liver transplantation. Profiling relied on immunoSEQ multiplex PCR, and the TCRdb table lists in-frame clones only, not all of them. The data contain tens of thousands of clones, about four fifths of them seen just once; the ten biggest clones take up about 0.79%. The material was CD4+ T cells from blood, obtained 12 months after liver transplant. All receptors derive from a human patient who received a liver transplant. Some T cells may originate from the graft donor.

This chain links TRBV18 with TRBJ2-7, with 9 bases lining up with TRBD1. The CDR3 extends over 15 amino acids. Losses at the gene ends were 5 bases for V and 6 bases for J; bases not matched to a gene: 11. Germline loops: CDR1 KGHSH, CDR2 LQKENI. Here the CDR3 DNA reads TGTGCCAGCTCATCAACAGGGGGCGCGAATGGCGAGCAGTACTTC. Protein product: CASSSTGGANGEQYF.

This clone was seen once. The chain has TRBV6-5 and TRBJ1-2; D not certain. Germline-derived CDR1 and CDR2 are MNHEY and SVGAGI. The CDR3 is 13 amino acids. V lost 5 bases and J 1 base, leaving 8 bases between the germline ends. CDR3 bases: TGTGCCAGCAGTCAGGACTATAACTATGGCTACACCTTC. Encoded protein: CASSQDYNYGYTF.

This clone was seen only a few times. This chain uses TRBV6-1 with TRBJ1-2; unclear D gene. Deletions cut 6 bases from V and 6 bases from J, with 11 bases between. This CDR3 is 12 amino acids long. The germline V gene has CDR1 MNHNS and CDR2 SASEGT. For the CDR3, the DNA is TGTGCCAGCAGCCCCACCTCTCATGGCTACACCTTC. It yields the protein CASSPTSHGYTF.

This chain links TRBV4-2 with TRBJ2-3, with 9 bases matching TRBD2. This CDR3 has 16 residues. With 4 bases clipped from V and 6 bases from J, the junction kept 11 bases outside the gene matches. Germline CDR1 reads LGHNA; CDR2 reads YNFKEQ. The CDR3 is CASSPQMREGLDTQYF. In nucleotides, the CDR3 is TGTGCCAGCAGCCCGCAAATGCGGGAGGGGCTGGATACGCAGTATTTT.

This clone was observed once. The chain links TRBV18 to TRBJ2-5; D may be TRBD2 (7 bases). The V and J ends lost 6 bases and 2 bases respectively, with 22 bases between them. The length of the CDR3 is 17 residues. Per germline, CDR1 KGHSH and CDR2 LQKENI. The DNA of the CDR3 is TGTGCCAGCTCTCTCGGGGGGCCCCGAAGGGGACAAGAGACCCAGTACTTC. Residues: CASSLGGPRRGQETQYF.

V is TRBV28 and J is TRBJ2-2, with 11 bases lining up with TRBD2. Germline V gene sequence: CDR1 MDHEN, CDR2 SYDVKM. V lost 3 bases and J lost 4; bases outside the gene matches: 1. The CDR3 runs to 15 residues. The CDR3 here is CASSFGTSGTGELFF. The CDR3 DNA reads as TGTGCCAGCAGTTTCGGGACTAGCGGCACCGGGGAGCTGTTTTTT. Using reference TRBV28 and TRBJ2-2 for the parts outside the CDR3, the full variable domain is DVKVTQSSRYLVKRTGEKVFLECVQDMDHENMFWYRQDPGLGLRLIYFSYDVKMKEKGDIPEGYSVSREKKERFSLILESASTNQTSMYLCASSFGTSGTGELFFGEGSRLTVL.

V usage is TRBV2 and J usage is TRBJ2-1; 12 bases agree with TRBD2. The CDR3 loop spans 18 amino acids. Germline CDR1 and CDR2: SNHLY and FYNNEI. The V segment lost 2 bases and the J segment 5 bases; nucleotides outside the gene matches: 10. The CDR3 loop is CASSEWLAGGLSNNEQFF. Here the CDR3 DNA reads TGTGCCAGCAGTGAATGGCTAGCGGGAGGGCTCTCAAACAATGAGCAGTTCTTC.

The rearrangement links TRBV29-1 to TRBJ1-1; no clear D. Trimming took 4 bases from V and 3 from J, leaving 6 bases between them. There are 11 residues in the CDR3. Looked up from germline, CDR1 is SQVTM and CDR2 is ANQGSEA. Written as DNA, the CDR3 is TGCAGCGTTGTTAGAGACACTGAAGCTTTCTTT. Protein: CSVVRDTEAFF.